This T cell receptor (beta chain) was identified in a study of T-cell reconstitution after alpha-beta-depleted transplantation in children. This clonotype was seen at least ten times. A TCRbeta library incorporating unique molecular identifiers was prepared. MiXCR, applied by TCRdb to the PCR reads, yields one record per CDR3 protein. The repertoire has 420,000 or so distinct CDR3 sequences, roughly a tenth of them found once; the top ten carry roughly 5.5%. The CDR3 is 17 residues long. Germline V lookup: CDR1 WNHNN, CDR2 SYGVQD (reference sequence). The ends were cut back, 3 bases at V and 10 bases at J, with 24 bases in the middle.

The TCR originated in a human donor who donated a stem cell graft to a child with acute myeloid leukemia. The chain is built from TRBV10-1 and TRBJ2-2; D tentatively fits TRBD1 or TRBD2 (5 bases each). The specimen comprised PBMCs from the stem cell graft donor, sampled from the stem cell graft. CDR3 sequence: CASSDLPKMGVPSELFF. In DNA form, the CDR3 reads TGCGCCAGCAGTGACCTACCAAAGATGGGGGTCCCGTCGGAGCTGTTTTTT.